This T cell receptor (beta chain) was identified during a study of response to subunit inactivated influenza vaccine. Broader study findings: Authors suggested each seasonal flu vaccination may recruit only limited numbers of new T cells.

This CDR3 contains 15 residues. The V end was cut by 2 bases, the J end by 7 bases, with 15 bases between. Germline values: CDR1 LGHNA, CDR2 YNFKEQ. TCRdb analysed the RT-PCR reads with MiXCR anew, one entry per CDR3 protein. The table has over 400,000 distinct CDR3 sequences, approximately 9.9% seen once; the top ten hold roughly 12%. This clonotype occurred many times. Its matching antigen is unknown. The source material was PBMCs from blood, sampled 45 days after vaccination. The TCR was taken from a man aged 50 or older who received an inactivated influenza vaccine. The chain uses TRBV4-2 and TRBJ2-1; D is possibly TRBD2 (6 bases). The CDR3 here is CASSQSLRGGNEQFF. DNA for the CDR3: TGTGCCAGCAGCCAATCTTTGCGGGGAGGAAATGAGCAGTTCTTC.